The rows below give T cell receptor beta chains drawn from one sample of a study of neurological immune-mediated disorders. TCRdb ran MiXCR on the 5' RACE reads and lists one entry per CDR3 protein. The data contain about 60,000 distinct CDR3 sequences, roughly 10% of them singletons. Material for sequencing was PBMCs. The receptors stem from a young man in good health. The CDR3 runs from the conserved cysteine through the conserved F or W. D genes are given only for firm matches. Clone size is given for some rows only: seen once, a few or many times, or a class if the clone is expanded.

size	J	D	V	CDR3	DNA
few	TRBJ2-3	-	TRBV7-9	CASSLGEVSTDTQYF	TGTGCCAGCAGCTTAGGGGAGGTTAGCACAGATACGCAGTATTTT
-	TRBJ2-7	-	TRBV9	CASSVGSPSYEQYF	TGTGCCAGCAGCGTAGGATCACCGAGCTACGAGCAGTACTTC
many	TRBJ2-3	TRBD2	TRBV4-2	CASSQVVAGALADTQYF	TGTGCCAGCAGCCAAGTGGTAGCGGGGGCTCTAGCAGATACGCAGTATTTT
many	TRBJ1-1	TRBD1	TRBV5-1	CASSRGQVNTEAFF	TGCGCCAGCAGCCGCGGACAGGTGAACACTGAAGCTTTCTTT
-	TRBJ1-3	-	TRBV18	CASGPLLRSGTSGNTIYF	TGTGCCAGCGGACCACTATTAAGATCTGGGACGTCTGGAAACACCATATATTTT
many	TRBJ2-1	-	TRBV29-1	CSVEGDLAGEQFF	TGCAGCGTTGAAGGGGACTTGGCCGGGGAGCAGTTCTTC
few	TRBJ2-7	-	TRBV19	CASSIGGGYEQYF	TGTGCCAGTAGTATAGGAGGAGGGTACGAGCAGTACTTC
-	TRBJ2-5	TRBD1	TRBV5-1	CASGVIWDSQETQYF	TGCGCCAGCGGAGTTATATGGGACAGTCAAGAGACCCAGTACTTC
many	TRBJ2-3	-	TRBV12-3/TRBV12-4	CASSPPGPYTDTQYF	TGTGCCAGCAGTCCACCGGGACCGTACACAGATACGCAGTATTTT
many	TRBJ2-1	-	TRBV11-1	CASSLGGLNFDEQFF	TGTGCCAGCAGCTTGGGGGGGCTTAATTTCGATGAGCAGTTCTTC
many	TRBJ1-6	-	TRBV14	CASSLTGFGSPLHF	TGTGCCAGCTCGCTGACCGGTTTCGGTTCACCCCTCCACTTT
-	TRBJ2-2	-	TRBV2	CASGAGLRTGELFF	TGTGCCTCGGGGGCGGGACTCCGCACCGGGGAGCTGTTTTTT
many	TRBJ2-1	-	TRBV12-5	CASGSNSQGWEEQFF	TGTGCTAGTGGTTCCAACTCGCAGGGGTGGGAAGAGCAGTTCTTC
many	TRBJ2-7	TRBD1	TRBV28	CASSRPGQGQYF	TGTGCCAGCAGTCGCCCGGGACAGGGTCAGTACTTC
many	TRBJ2-1	TRBD1	TRBV27	CASRGQGRTYNEQFF	TGTGCCAGCAGGGGACAGGGGCGGACCTACAATGAGCAGTTCTTC
many	TRBJ1-1	-	TRBV5-1	CASSLEGRGNTEAFF	TGCGCCAGCAGCTTGGAGGGCAGAGGGAACACTGAAGCTTTCTTT
many	TRBJ2-7	-	TRBV11-3	CASSPGGDSYEQYF	TGTGCCAGCAGCCCCGGAGGGGACTCCTACGAGCAGTACTTC